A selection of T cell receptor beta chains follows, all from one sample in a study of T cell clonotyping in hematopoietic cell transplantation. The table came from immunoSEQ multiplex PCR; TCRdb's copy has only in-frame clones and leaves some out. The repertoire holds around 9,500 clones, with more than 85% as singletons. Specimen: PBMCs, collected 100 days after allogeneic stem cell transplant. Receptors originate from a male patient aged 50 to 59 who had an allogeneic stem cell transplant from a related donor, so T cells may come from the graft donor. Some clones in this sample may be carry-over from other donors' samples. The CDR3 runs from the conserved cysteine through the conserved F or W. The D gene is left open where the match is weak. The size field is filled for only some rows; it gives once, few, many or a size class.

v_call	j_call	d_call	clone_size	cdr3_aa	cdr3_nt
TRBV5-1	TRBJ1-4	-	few	CASSEGQNEKLFF	TGCGCCAGCAGCGAAGGACAGAATGAAAAACTGTTTTTT
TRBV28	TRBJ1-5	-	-	CASSRGLPSSQPQHF	TGTGCCAGCAGTCGCGGTCTGCCCAGTAGCCAGCCCCAGCATTTT
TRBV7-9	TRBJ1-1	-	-	CASSPRGTEAFF	TGTGCCAGCAGCCCCCGTGGAACTGAAGCTTTCTTT
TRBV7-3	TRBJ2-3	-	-	CASSLGLSTDTQYF	TGTGCCAGCAGCCTCGGACTGAGCACAGATACGCAGTATTTT
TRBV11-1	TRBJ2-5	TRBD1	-	CASSSADRVSREAQYF	TGTGCCAGCAGCTCAGCGGACAGGGTTTCTCGGGAAGCCCAGTACTTC
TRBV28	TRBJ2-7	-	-	CASSFRGTRYEQYF	TGTGCCAGCAGTTTCCGGGGGACACGCTACGAGCAGTACTTC
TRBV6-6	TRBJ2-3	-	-	CASSYRRGLSTDTQYF	TGTGCCAGCAGTTACCGTCGTGGTTTGTCCACAGATACGCAGTATTTT
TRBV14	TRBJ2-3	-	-	CASSQVTPSTDTQYF	TGTGCCAGCAGCCAAGTTACCCCAAGCACAGATACGCAGTATTTT
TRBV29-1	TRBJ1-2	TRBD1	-	CNVEGGTGDGYTF	TGCAACGTTGAAGGCGGTACAGGGGACGGCTACACCTTC
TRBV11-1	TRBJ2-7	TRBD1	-	CASSLGGQGNYEQYF	TGTGCCAGCAGCTTGGGAGGACAGGGGAACTACGAGCAGTACTTC
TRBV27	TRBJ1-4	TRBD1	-	CASSTTGVEKLFF	TGTGCCAGCAGTACGACAGGGGTTGAAAAACTGTTTTTT
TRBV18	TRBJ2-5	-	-	CASSSQETQYF	TGTGCCAGCTCATCTCAAGAGACCCAGTACTTC
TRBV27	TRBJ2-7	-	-	CASSPTVQGRYEQYF	TGTGCCAGCAGTCCGACGGTTCAGGGTCGGTACGAGCAGTACTTC
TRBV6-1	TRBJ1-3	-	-	CASEELSGNTIYF	TGTGCCAGCGAGGAGTTGTCCGGAAACACCATATATTTT
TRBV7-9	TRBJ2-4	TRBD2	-	CASSPGGNIQYF	TGTGCCAGCAGTCCGGGGGGTAACATTCAGTACTTC
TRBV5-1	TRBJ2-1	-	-	CASSLAGRDFRNEQFF	TGCGCCAGCAGCTTGGCGGGGCGTGATTTTCGGAATGAGCAGTTCTTC
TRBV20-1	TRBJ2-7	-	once	CSGSDNYEQYF	TGCAGTGGTAGCGATAACTACGAGCAGTACTTC
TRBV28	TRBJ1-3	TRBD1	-	CASSFEGAGGNTIYF	TGTGCCAGCAGTTTTGAGGGGGCGGGAGGAAACACCATATATTTT
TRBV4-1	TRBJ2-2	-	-	CASSEGTAAGGGGELFF	TGCGCCAGCAGCGAGGGCACCGCGGCAGGAGGCGGCGGGGAGCTGTTTTTT
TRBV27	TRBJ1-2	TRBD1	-	CASSPGQGLNYGYTF	TGTGCCAGCAGCCCAGGACAGGGTCTAAACTATGGCTACACCTTC
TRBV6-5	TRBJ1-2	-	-	CASGSQQIYGYTF	TGTGCCAGCGGATCACAGCAAATCTATGGCTACACCTTC
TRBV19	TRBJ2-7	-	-	CASSIDRSGEQYF	TGTGCCAGTAGTATCGATAGGTCCGGCGAGCAGTACTTC
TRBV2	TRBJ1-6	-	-	CASREGLNSPLHF	TGTGCCAGCCGTGAAGGGTTGAACTCACCCCTCCACTTT
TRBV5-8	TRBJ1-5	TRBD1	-	CASSPGTGAQPQHF	TGTGCCAGCAGTCCTGGGACAGGGGCACAGCCCCAGCATTTT
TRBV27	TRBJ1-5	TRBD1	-	CASSPYRGTQPQHF	TGTGCCAGCAGTCCCTACAGGGGGACTCAGCCCCAGCATTTT